Each of the 10 T cell receptor beta chains below was sequenced from the same sample in a study of control samples from healthy donors and cancer patients. Sequenced by immunoSEQ multiplex PCR; TCRdb stores in-frame clones only, minus some. The table shows more than 50,000 clones, with over 75% occurring only once. Sequenced input: blood. The receptors derive from a middle-aged man in good health.

V gene TRBV5-1 combines with J gene TRBJ2-4, with 12 nucleotides matching TRBD2. V was pared by 3 bases and J by 0 bases, with 10 bases of the junction left unmatched. Germline CDR1 reads SGHRS; CDR2 reads YFSETQ. This CDR3 spans 19 amino acids. The CDR3 protein is CASSSTSGGTPLAKNIQYF. CDR3 in DNA: TGCGCCAGCAGCTCCACTAGCGGGGGGACGCCTTTAGCCAAAAACATTCAGTACTTC.

The rearrangement joins TRBV4-3 to TRBJ2-1; TRBD1 or TRBD2 may be the D gene (5 bases each). CDR1 LGHNA and CDR2 YSLEER come from the germline V gene. The CDR3 contains 16 residues. The V end was cut by 0 bases, the J end by 6 bases, with 15 bases between. CDR3 DNA: TGCGCCAGCAGCCAAGATCTGGGGACCCGCGGCAATGAGCAGTTCTTC. Residues: CASSQDLGTRGNEQFF.

V usage is TRBV30 and J usage is TRBJ1-4; 9 bases are shared with TRBD1. CDR1 GTSNPN and CDR2 SVGIG come from the germline V gene (reference sequence). The CDR3 runs to 14 residues. J lost 7 bases, V lost 0 bases, and 3 bases had no gene match. DNA for the CDR3: TGTGCCTGGAGTGTAACAGGGGGCGGTGAAAAACTGTTTTTT. This encodes CAWSVTGGGEKLFF.

The rearrangement links TRBV14 to TRBJ2-2; D gene ambiguous. This CDR3 contains 17 residues. CDR1 and CDR2 from the germline V gene are SGHDN and FVKESK. V lost 1 base to trimming and J lost 0 bases, with 12 bases between them. CDR3 DNA sequence: TGTGCCAGCAGCCAAGGGCACTTTCTCGCGAACACCGGGGAGCTGTTTTTT. It codes for CASSQGHFLANTGELFF.

This clone was observed a single time. The chain carries TRBV7-2 and TRBJ1-1, with D maybe TRBD1 (6 bases). The CDR3 loop spans 15 amino acids. Germline V gives CDR1 SGHTA, CDR2 FQGNSA. V was clipped by 2 bases and J by 1 base, with 11 bases between them. The CDR3 DNA follows: TGTGCCAGCAGCTTACAGGGGCCCGGGAACACTGAAGCTTTCTTT. Translated: CASSLQGPGNTEAFF.

J is TRBJ1-5 and V is TRBV6-2 or TRBV6-3; no definite D call. Germline V CDR1 and CDR2: MNHEY, SVGEGT. The CDR3 runs 14 residues. Trimming pared 6 bases from V and 4 bases from J, leaving 13 bases between. The DNA of the CDR3 is TGTGCCAGCAGCCCGGGATCCAGAAATCAGCCCCAGCATTTT. Residues: CASSPGSRNQPQHF.

The chain joins TRBV5-6 to TRBJ2-3; 8 bases line up with TRBD2. Germline V gene data show CDR1 as SGHDT and CDR2 as YYEEEE. Unmatched junction bases numbered 12, after V lost 1 base and J lost 8 bases. This CDR3 comprises 16 residues. The CDR3 region is CASSLLWSGSGGTQYF. In nucleotides, the CDR3 is TGTGCCAGCAGCTTGTTGTGGAGCGGGAGTGGGGGTACGCAGTATTTT.

The CDR3 reads CASSRKPNTEAFF. The CDR3 region has the DNA TGTGCCAGCAGCCGGAAGCCCAACACTGAAGCTTTCTTT. V is TRBV9 and J is TRBJ1-1; unclear D gene. The CDR3 spans 13 residues. Trimming cost V 4 bases and J 2 bases, with 9 bases left between them. Germline CDR1 is SGDLS and CDR2 is YYNGEE.

The rearrangement joins TRBV24-1 to TRBJ2-1, with D unclear. Germline-derived CDR1 and CDR2 are KGHDR and SFDVKD. Trimming took 2 bases from V and 2 from J, leaving 12 bases between them. The CDR3 covers 16 residues. The CDR3 nucleotides are TGTGCCACCAGTGATTCCACAGTTACCGCCTACAATGAGCAGTTCTTC. The encoded protein is CATSDSTVTAYNEQFF.

This chain's CDR3 is CASSERAGGGGLSPLHF. DNA for the CDR3: TGTGCCAGCAGCGAGAGGGCAGGGGGTGGAGGTTTGTCACCCCTCCACTTT. The V call is TRBV9, the J call TRBJ1-6, with TRBD1 matching over 7 bases. CDR1 SGDLS and CDR2 YYNGEE come from the germline V gene. Losses at the gene ends were 3 bases for V and 10 bases for J; bases not matched to a gene: 16. The CDR3 is made up of 17 amino acids.